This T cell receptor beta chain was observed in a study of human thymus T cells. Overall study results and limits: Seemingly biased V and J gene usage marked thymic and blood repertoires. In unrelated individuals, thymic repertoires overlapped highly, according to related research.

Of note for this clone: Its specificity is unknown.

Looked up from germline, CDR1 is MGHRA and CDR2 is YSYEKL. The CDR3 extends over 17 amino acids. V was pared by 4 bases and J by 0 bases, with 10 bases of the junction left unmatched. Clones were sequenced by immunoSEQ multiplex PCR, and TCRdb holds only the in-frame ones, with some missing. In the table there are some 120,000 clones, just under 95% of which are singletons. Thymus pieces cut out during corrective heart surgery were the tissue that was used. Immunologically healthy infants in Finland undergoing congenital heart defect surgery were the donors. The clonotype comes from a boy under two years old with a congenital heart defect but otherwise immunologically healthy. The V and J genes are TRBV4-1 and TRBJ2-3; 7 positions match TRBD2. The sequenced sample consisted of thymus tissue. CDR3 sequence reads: CASSPRWEGPSTDTQYF. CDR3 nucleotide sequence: TGCGCCAGCAGCCCGAGATGGGAGGGGCCAAGCACAGATACGCAGTATTTT.